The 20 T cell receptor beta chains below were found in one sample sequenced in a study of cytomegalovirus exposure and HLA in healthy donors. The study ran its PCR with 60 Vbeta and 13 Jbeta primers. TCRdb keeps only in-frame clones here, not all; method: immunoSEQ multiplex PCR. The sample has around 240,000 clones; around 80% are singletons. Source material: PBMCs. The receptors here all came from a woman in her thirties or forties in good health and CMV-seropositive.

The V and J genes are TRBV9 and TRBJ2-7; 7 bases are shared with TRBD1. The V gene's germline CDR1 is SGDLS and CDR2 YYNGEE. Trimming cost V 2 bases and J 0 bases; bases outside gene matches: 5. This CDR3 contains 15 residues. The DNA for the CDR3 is TGTGCCAGCAGCGTGGGCCCAGGGGGCTCCTACGAGCAGTACTTC. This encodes CASSVGPGGSYEQYF. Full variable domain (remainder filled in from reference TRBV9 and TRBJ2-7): DSGVTQTPKHLITATGQRVTLRCSPRSGDLSVYWYQQSLDQGLQFLIQYYNGEERAKGNILERFSAQQFPDLHSELNLSSLELGDSALYFCASSVGPGGSYEQYFGPGTRLTVT.

CDR3 nucleotides: TGTGCCAGTAGTCTCCAACTGGGACAGAGCAATCAGCCCCAGCATTTT. The encoded protein is CASSLQLGQSNQPQHF. The chain links TRBV19 to TRBJ1-5; 7 bases map to TRBD1. The CDR3 consists of 16 residues. Germline V CDR1 and CDR2: LNHDA, SQIVND (reference sequence). After removal of 5 bases from V and 1 base from J, the junction contained 8 bases not matched to a gene.

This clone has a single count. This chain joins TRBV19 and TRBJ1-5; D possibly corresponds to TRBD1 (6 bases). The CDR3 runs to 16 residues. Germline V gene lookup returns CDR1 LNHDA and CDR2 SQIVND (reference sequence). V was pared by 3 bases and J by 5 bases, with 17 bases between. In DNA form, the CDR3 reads TGTGCCAGTAGTATCGGACAGAATTTAGCATATCAGCCCCAGCATTTT. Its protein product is CASSIGQNLAYQPQHF.

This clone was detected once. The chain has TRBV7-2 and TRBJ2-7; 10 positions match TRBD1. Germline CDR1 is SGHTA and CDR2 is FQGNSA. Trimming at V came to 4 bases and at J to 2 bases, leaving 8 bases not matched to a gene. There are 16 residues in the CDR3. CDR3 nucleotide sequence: TGTGCCAGCAGCTCAGCTGGGACAGGGGCCCCCTACGAGCAGTACTTC. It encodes CASSSAGTGAPYEQYF.

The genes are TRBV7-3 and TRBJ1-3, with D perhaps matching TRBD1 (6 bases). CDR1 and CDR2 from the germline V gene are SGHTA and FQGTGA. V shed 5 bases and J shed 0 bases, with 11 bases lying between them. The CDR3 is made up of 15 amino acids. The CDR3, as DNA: TGTGCCAGCAGCCTCGGGACAAGCTCTGGAAACACCATATATTTT. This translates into CASSLGTSSGNTIYF.

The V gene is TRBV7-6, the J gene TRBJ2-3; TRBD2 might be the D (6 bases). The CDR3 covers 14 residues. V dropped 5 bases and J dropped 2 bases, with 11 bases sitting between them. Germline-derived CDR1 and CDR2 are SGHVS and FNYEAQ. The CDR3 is CASSPSAPTDTQYF. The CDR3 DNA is TGTGCCAGCAGCCCTAGCGCCCCCACAGATACGCAGTATTTT.

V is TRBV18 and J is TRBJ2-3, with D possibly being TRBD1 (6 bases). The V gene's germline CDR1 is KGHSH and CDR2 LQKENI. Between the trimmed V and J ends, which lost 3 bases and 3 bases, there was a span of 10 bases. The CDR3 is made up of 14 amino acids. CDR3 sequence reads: CASSPQRGTDTQYF. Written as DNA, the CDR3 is TGTGCCAGCTCACCGCAAAGGGGGACAGATACGCAGTATTTT.

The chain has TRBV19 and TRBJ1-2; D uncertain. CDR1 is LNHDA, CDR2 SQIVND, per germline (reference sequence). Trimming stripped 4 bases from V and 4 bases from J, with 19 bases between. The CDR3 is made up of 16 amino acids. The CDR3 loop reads CASSTWSGQKAYGYTF. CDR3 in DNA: TGTGCCAGTAGTACATGGTCAGGTCAGAAGGCCTATGGCTACACCTTC.

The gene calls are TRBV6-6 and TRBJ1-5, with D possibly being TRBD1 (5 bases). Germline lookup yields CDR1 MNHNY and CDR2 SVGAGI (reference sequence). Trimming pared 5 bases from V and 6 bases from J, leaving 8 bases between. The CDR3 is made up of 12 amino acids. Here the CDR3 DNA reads TGTGCCAGCAGTCGTACAGGTCAGCCCCAGCATTTT. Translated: CASSRTGQPQHF.

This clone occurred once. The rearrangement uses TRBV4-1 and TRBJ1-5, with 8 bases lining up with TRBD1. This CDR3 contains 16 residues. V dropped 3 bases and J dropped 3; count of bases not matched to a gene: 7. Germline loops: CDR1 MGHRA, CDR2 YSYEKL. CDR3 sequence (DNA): TGCGCCAGCAGCCATAACCGGGACAGGATCAATCAGCCCCAGCATTTT. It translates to CASSHNRDRINQPQHF.

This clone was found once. The CDR3: CASSLMLLGGVYEQYF. In DNA form, the CDR3 reads TGTGCCAGCAGTCTGATGCTGCTCGGGGGGGTCTACGAGCAGTACTTC. V is TRBV28 and J is TRBJ2-7, with 8 bases lining up with TRBD2. Unmatched junction bases numbered 12, after V lost 5 bases and J lost 3 bases. The CDR3 covers 16 residues. The germline V gene encodes CDR1 MDHEN and CDR2 SYDVKM. Full variable domain (remainder filled in from reference TRBV28 and TRBJ2-7): DVKVTQSSRYLVKRTGEKVFLECVQDMDHENMFWYRQDPGLGLRLIYFSYDVKMKEKGDIPEGYSVSREKKERFSLILESASTNQTSMYLCASSLMLLGGVYEQYFGPGTRLTVT.

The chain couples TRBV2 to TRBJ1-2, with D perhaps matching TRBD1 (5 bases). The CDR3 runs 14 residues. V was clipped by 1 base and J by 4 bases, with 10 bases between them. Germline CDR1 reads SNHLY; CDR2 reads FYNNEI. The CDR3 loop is CASSEGGRVYGYTF. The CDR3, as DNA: TGTGCCAGCAGTGAAGGGGGCAGGGTCTATGGCTACACCTTC.

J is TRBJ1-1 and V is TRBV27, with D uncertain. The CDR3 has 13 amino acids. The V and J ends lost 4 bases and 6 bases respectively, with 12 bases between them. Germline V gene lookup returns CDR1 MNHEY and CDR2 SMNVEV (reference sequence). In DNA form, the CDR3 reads TGTGCCAGCAGTTCCGGACTGTCGGCTGAAGCTTTCTTT. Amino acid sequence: CASSSGLSAEAFF.

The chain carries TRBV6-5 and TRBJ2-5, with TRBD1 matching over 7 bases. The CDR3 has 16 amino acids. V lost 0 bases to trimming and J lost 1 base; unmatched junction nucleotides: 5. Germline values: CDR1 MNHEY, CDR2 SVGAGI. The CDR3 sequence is CASSYSTGSGQETQYF. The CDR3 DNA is TGTGCCAGCAGTTACTCGACAGGGTCTGGCCAAGAGACCCAGTACTTC.

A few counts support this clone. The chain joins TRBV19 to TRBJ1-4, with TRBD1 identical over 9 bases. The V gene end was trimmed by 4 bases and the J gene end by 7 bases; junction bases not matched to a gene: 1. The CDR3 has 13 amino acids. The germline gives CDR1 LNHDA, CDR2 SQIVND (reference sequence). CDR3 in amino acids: CASSKDRGEKLFF. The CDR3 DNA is TGTGCCAGTAGTAAGGACAGGGGTGAAAAACTGTTTTTT.

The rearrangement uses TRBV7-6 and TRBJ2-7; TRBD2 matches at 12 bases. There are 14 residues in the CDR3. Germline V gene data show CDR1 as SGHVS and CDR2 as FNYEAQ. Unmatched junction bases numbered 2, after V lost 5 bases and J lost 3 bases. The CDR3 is CASSLGLAGYEQYF. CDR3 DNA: TGTGCCAGCAGCCTGGGACTAGCGGGCTACGAGCAGTACTTC.

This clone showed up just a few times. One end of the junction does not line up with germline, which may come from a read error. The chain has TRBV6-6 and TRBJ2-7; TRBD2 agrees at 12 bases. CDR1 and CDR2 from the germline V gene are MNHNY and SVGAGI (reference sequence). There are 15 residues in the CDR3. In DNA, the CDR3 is TGTGCCAGCAGTTACTCGACTAGCGGGGGTCCAGACTCGTCTTTC. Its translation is CASSYSTSGGPDSSF.

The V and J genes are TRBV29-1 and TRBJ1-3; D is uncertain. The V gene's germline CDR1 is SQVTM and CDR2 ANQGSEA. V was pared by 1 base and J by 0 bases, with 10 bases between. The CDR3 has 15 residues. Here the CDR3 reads CSVEVNRFSGNTIYF. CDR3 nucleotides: TGCAGCGTTGAAGTGAACAGATTCTCTGGAAACACCATATATTTT.

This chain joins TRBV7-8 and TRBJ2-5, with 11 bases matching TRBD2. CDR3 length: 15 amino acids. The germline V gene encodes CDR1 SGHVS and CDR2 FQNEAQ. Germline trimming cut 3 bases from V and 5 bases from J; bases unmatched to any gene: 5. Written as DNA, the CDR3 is TGTGCCAGCAGCTTTAGGACTAGCGGGTGGGAGACCCAGTACTTC. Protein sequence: CASSFRTSGWETQYF.

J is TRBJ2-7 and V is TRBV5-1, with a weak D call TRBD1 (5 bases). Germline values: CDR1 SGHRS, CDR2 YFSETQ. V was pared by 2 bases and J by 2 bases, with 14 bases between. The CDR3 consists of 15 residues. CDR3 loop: CASSLTWGSTYEQYF. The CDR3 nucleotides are TGCGCCAGCAGCTTAACCTGGGGCAGTACCTACGAGCAGTACTTC.